This TCR beta chain was identified in a study of T cell repertoires in cytomegalovirus infection. In the study overall: Public TCR beta signatures marked donors with CMV infection and the matching HLA.

The CDR3 spans 14 residues. The germline CDR1 and CDR2 sequences are DFQATT and SNEGSKA (reference sequence). Trimming cost V 1 base and J 6 bases, with 13 bases left between them. TCRdb reprocessed the reads via MiXCR and lists one record per CDR3 protein. There are 250,000 or so distinct CDR3 sequences in the sample; 9.1% occur only once, and roughly 16% lies in the top ten. Regarding the study as a whole: HLA-C-restricted, CMV-specific TCR beta clonotypes were dominant ex vivo. There were carriers of CMV plus the relevant HLA, and cumulative public TCR beta family frequency identified them.

This clonotype was recorded many times. What it binds is unknown. The sequence was obtained from a human donor in good health (CMV status not recorded). Some clones in this sample may be carry-over from other donors' samples. Sequenced: PBMCs. The rearrangement joins TRBV20-1 to TRBJ2-1; possible D gene TRBD2, 5 bases. The CDR3 loop reads CSARGWERFNEQFF. The CDR3 nucleotides read TGCAGTGCTAGAGGGTGGGAGCGGTTCAATGAGCAGTTCTTC.